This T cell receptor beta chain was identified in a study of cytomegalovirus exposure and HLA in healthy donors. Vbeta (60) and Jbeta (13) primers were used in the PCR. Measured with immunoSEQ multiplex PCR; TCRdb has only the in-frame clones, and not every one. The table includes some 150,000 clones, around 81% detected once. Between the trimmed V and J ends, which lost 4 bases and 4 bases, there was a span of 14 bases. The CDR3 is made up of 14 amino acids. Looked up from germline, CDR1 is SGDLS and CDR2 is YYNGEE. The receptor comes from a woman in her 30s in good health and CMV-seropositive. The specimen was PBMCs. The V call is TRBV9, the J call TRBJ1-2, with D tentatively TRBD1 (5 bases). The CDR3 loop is CASSRRTGGYGYTF. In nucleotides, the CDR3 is TGTGCCAGCAGCCGTCGGACGGGGGGCTATGGCTACACCTTC.